This T cell receptor (beta chain) is from a study of regulatory T cells in long-lasting Graves disease (dated by TCRdb to the early 2020s). General notes on the study: To count as having persistent Graves' disease, a patient had to have received antithyroid drug treatment for over 5 years with TSH receptor autoantibodies remaining persistently positive. Peripheral blood TCR sequencing and RNA sequencing compared persistent Graves' disease patients with newly diagnosed Graves' disease patients. A total of some 33 samples were covered by TCR sequencing, comprising some 13 persistent and 20 or so newly diagnosed Graves' disease patients. Antithyroid drugs had been taken for ten to twelve years on average by persistent Graves' disease patients in the clinical cohort. The study was registered as a clinical trial and conducted in China. The paper as a whole reports these results and caveats: Only peripheral blood was studied, because thyroid tissue, the primary lesion, was inaccessible. Patients with persistent disease shared more public clonotypes (around 3,000) than newly diagnosed patients did (approximately 990). Compared with newly diagnosed patients, persistent Graves' disease patients had lower TCR Shannon entropy and fewer highly expanded clones, which suggests clonal expansion. As a limitation, the authors acknowledged that the small sample size may reduce accuracy. Sequencing and analysis were limited to the TCR beta chain. Preferential use of TRBV28, TRBJ1-2 and TRBJ2-5 was observed in persistent disease, whereas TRBV20-1 and TRBJ2-1 were favored in newly diagnosed disease.

In the paper's terms, the time point label means: persistent/refractory GD, antithyroid drugs over 5 years with positive TRAb. For both TCR sequencing and RNA sequencing, RNA was extracted from PBMCs in TRIzol. Graves' disease was diagnosed according to American Thyroid Association guidelines. Recruitment of patients was carried out at an endocrinology department in Xi'an, China. Each patient gave approximately 10 milliliters of peripheral blood, collected in an EDTA anticoagulant tube. PBMCs were isolated by Ficoll Paque Plus density gradient separation without further T cell sorting. An Agilent 2100 Bioanalyzer and agarose gel were used to assess RNA quality, and a NanoDrop 2000 was used to measure RNA concentration. In the case of this clonotype: The specificity of this receptor is unknown. Within one base of it there is no much larger clone, and no base qualities were kept.

The V end loses 2 bases and the J end loses 6 bases, and a stretch of 18 bases separates them. From the cysteine up to the phenylalanine, the CDR3 has a length of 15 residues. The kept DNA is CDR3 alone, 45 bases in frame from the first base. The germline V gene provides CDR1 SGDLS and CDR2 YYNGEE. Library creation used multiplex PCR. Reads for this sample came from an Illumina HiSeq 4000. CDR3 regions were amplified by Arm-PCR with iRepertoire HTBI primers to construct TCR beta libraries. Gel purification was performed on PCR products prior to sequencing. Per the authors' processing: Gene usage analysis of CDR3 amino acid clonotypes used the 62 TRBV and some 13 TRBJ segments found across samples. COPE and FqMerger were used to merge filtered high-quality paired reads into contigs. Contigs were aligned with BLAST to IMGT TRBV, TRBD and TRBJ reference genes, and CDR3 was defined per IMGT. Any clonotype with a frequency above 0.1% was counted as a highly expanded clone. Shannon entropy was used to measure repertoire diversity, and the Gini coefficient was used to measure V-J evenness. Clonotypes shared by more than one individual were considered public. In TCRdb, the public reads were trimmed at Q25 with fastp and aligned with MiXCR, with productive beta chains retained. Records with the same CDR3 protein are collapsed into one entry carrying the most frequent genes and DNA. The V and J calls follow TCRdb's processing rather than the paper's. The sample table holds hundreds of thousands of distinct CDR3 sequences, of which more than 20% were seen once. 6.5% to 8% of the sample is in the top ten clones.

The V and J segments used are TRBV9 and TRBJ2-7, with the D gene tentatively TRBD1 or TRBD2, based on 5 matching bases in each. The receptor comes from a female donor with Graves disease. The source material was peripheral blood mononuclear cells (PBMCs), sampled when the disease was refractory, from a patient treated with antithyroid drugs. The bases read TGTGCCAGCAGCGTGGCCGGGGACCCACGGAGCGAGCAGTACTTC. This codes for CASSVAGDPRSEQYF.